The rows below give T cell receptor beta chains drawn from one sample of a study of STAT3 mutations in large granular lymphocyte leukemia. The assay was immunoSEQ multiplex PCR, and TCRdb's table has in-frame clones only and misses some. The sample has more than 10,000 clones; about 85% are singletons. Source material: peripheral blood mononuclear cells. The receptors originated from a man aged 55 to 70 with T-cell large granular lymphocyte leukemia. Some clones in this sample may be carry-over from other donors' samples. Both conserved end residues are part of each CDR3. A D gene is named only where the DNA matches it firmly. Expanded clones get a size class; other rows say once, few or many, or leave the size out.

j_call cdr3_length v_call d_call clone_size cdr3_aa cdr3_nt
TRBJ2-5 13 TRBV11-3 . . CASSLNFRETQYF TGTGCCAGCAGCTTGAACTTCCGAGAGACCCAGTACTTC
TRBJ2-7 12 TRBV29-1 . . CSVRQSSYEQYF TGCAGCGTTCGACAGAGCTCCTACGAGCAGTACTTC
TRBJ1-1 13 TRBV16 . few CASSQGDREGAFF TGTGCCAGCAGCCAGGGGGACCGAGAAGGAGCTTTCTTT
TRBJ1-2 18 TRBV14 TRBD1 . CASSQDPLPWTGEYGYTF TGTGCCAGCAGCCAAGATCCCCTCCCCTGGACAGGGGAGTATGGCTACACCTTC
TRBJ2-7 15 TRBV5-1 TRBD1 . CASTLIPGQGGEQYF TGCGCCAGCACACTAATCCCAGGACAGGGAGGAGAGCAGTACTTC
TRBJ1-1 15 TRBV5-4 TRBD1 . CASSLPGTGTTEAFF TGTGCCAGCAGCTTGCCGGGGACAGGGACAACTGAAGCTTTCTTT
TRBJ2-1 13 TRBV2 . . CATSTESYNEQFF TGTGCCACATCGACAGAATCCTACAATGAGCAGTTCTTC
TRBJ1-4 13 TRBV6-5 . . CASSYSAAEKLFF TGTGCCAGCAGTTACTCGGCAGCCGAAAAACTGTTTTTT
TRBJ1-3 14 TRBV11-1 . few CASRSTRPGNTIYF TGTGCCAGCAGATCCACAAGACCTGGAAACACCATATATTTT
TRBJ2-2 15 TRBV18 TRBD2 . CASSMGLANTGELFF TGTGCCAGCTCGATGGGACTAGCGAACACCGGGGAGCTGTTTTTT
TRBJ1-2 14 TRBV6-5 TRBD1 few CASTTGGGGHGYTF TGTGCCAGCACCACAGGGGGAGGCGGCCACGGCTACACCTTC
TRBJ2-2 16 TRBV5-1 . . CASSFGQDANTGELFF TGCGCCAGCAGCTTTGGGCAGGACGCGAACACCGGGGAGCTGTTTTTT
TRBJ1-2 13 TRBV2 TRBD1 once CAASSGGNYGYTF TGTGCCGCCTCCTCAGGGGGCAACTATGGCTACACCTTC
TRBJ2-7 15 TRBV5-1 . . CASSLVGRLSYEQYF TGCGCCAGCAGCTTGGTGGGCCGACTCTCCTACGAGCAGTACTTC
TRBJ2-4 15 TRBV7-2 . . CASSPGPGSFNIQYF TGTGCCAGCAGCCCCGGTCCAGGGAGTTTTAACATTCAGTACTTC
TRBJ1-6 16 TRBV5-1 . . CASSLGQPDRNSPLHF TGCGCCAGCAGCTTGGGGCAGCCAGACCGTAATTCACCCCTCCACTTT
TRBJ1-6 15 TRBV4-2 . few CASSQERGHNSPLHF TGTGCCAGCAGCCAAGAGCGTGGGCATAATTCACCCCTCCACTTT
TRBJ2-1 16 TRBV19 TRBD2 . CASSIGLAGAYNEQFF TGTGCCAGTAGTATCGGACTAGCGGGAGCCTACAATGAGCAGTTCTTC
TRBJ1-1 14 TRBV15 . . CATSRDSWNTEAFF TGTGCCACCAGCAGAGACAGCTGGAACACTGAAGCTTTCTTT
TRBJ2-3 16 TRBV5-1 . . CASSFPLGGSTDTQYF TGCGCCAGCAGCTTCCCGTTGGGCGGGAGCACAGATACGCAGTATTTT
TRBJ2-4 15 TRBV4-2 . few CASSQQGFDKNIQYF TGTGCCAGCAGCCAACAGGGATTTGACAAAAACATTCAGTACTTC
TRBJ2-1 15 TRBV5-4 TRBD2 . CASSGLAGAYNEQFF TGTGCCAGCAGCGGACTAGCGGGAGCCTACAATGAGCAGTTCTTC
TRBJ1-3 14 TRBV28 . . CASSPDSNGNTIYF TGTGCCAGCAGTCCTGACAGCAATGGAAACACCATATATTTT
TRBJ2-1 12 TRBV6-1 . . CASRVSGNEQFF TGTGCCAGCAGGGTAAGCGGCAATGAGCAGTTCTTC